This T cell receptor beta chain originates from a study of T cell responses to AZD1222 COVID-19 vaccine. Overall study findings and caveats: Mostly white British, mostly female donors; authors suggested clonal diversity may be underestimated. Mapped onto spike, vaccine-associated CD4 TCRs spanned it and were dominant at 160-218 and 743-854.

CDR3 length: 14 residues. V lost 6 bases to trimming and J lost 5 bases, with 11 bases between them. Germline CDR1 and CDR2: LNHDA and SQIVND (reference sequence). Regarding this clone: Its target is not known.

TCRdb's copy holds only in-frame clones and misses some; the assay was immunoSEQ multiplex PCR. The repertoire holds about 120,000 clones, with roughly 86% as singletons. The receptor's source is an adult who received the AZD1222 COVID-19 vaccine. This chain connects TRBV19 to TRBJ1-6, with D unresolved. The specimen was peripheral blood, collected 28 days after the second AZD1222 dose. The CDR3 here is CASSEDLDNSPLHF. DNA of the CDR3: TGTGCCAGTAGCGAGGACCTGGATAATTCACCCCTCCACTTT. The whole variable domain, filled in from reference TRBV19 and TRBJ1-6, reads DGGITQSPKYLFRKEGQNVTLSCEQNLNHDAMYWYRQDPGQGLRLIYYSQIVNDFQKGDIAEGYSVSREKKESFPLTVTSAQKNPTAFYLCASSEDLDNSPLHFGNGTRLTVT.